A selection of T cell receptor beta chains follows, all from one sample in a study of blood T cell repertoires in COVID-19. TCRdb's copy holds only in-frame clones and misses some; the assay was immunoSEQ multiplex PCR. Of 200,000 to 250,000 clones in the sample, approximately 86% are singletons; the top ten hold 3%. Input material: peripheral blood. The receptors originated from a man in his 60s with acute or convalescent COVID-19. CDR3s include the opening cysteine and the closing phenylalanine or tryptophan. A D gene is named only where the DNA matches it firmly. Only part of the rows carry a size: once, few, many, or a class if the clone is expanded.

TGTGCCAGCAGCCCTAAGCCGGGACAGGCCCTGGAAAACATTCAGTACTTC,CASSPKPGQALENIQYF,TRBJ2-4,TRBV7-9,TRBD1,-
TGTGCCAGCAGCCCCAAACAGGGTTGGGCCAACGTCCTGACTTTC,CASSPKQGWANVLTF,TRBJ2-6,TRBV7-3,-,-
TGTGCCAGCAGTCCCACGGGACTCCTCACAGATACGCAGTATTTT,CASSPTGLLTDTQYF,TRBJ2-3,TRBV27,-,-
TGTGCCAGCAGTTTATTTAAGGGGGTTCAAGAGACCCAGTACTTC,CASSLFKGVQETQYF,TRBJ2-5,TRBV6-5,-,-
TGTGCCAGCAGCCGGGGACTTCCCCTAAATGAGCAGTTCTTC,CASSRGLPLNEQFF,TRBJ2-1,TRBV6-5,-,once
TGTGCCAGCACCCGGGGCCGGGACTTTCGAGAGACCCAGTACTTC,CASTRGRDFRETQYF,TRBJ2-5,TRBV2,-,-
TGTGCCAGCAGGCTAGACAGGGACTACACTGAAGCTTTCTTT,CASRLDRDYTEAFF,TRBJ1-1,TRBV28,TRBD1,-
TGTGCCAGCAGTGACCCCGGGGGGGCAGGCGATACGCAGTATTTT,CASSDPGGAGDTQYF,TRBJ2-3,TRBV6-4,TRBD2,-
TGTGCCAGCAGTGAAGCGGAAGGGAGCGGGAGCCTAGAGACCCAGTACTTC,CASSEAEGSGSLETQYF,TRBJ2-5,TRBV2,TRBD2,-
TGTGCCAGCAGTTCTAGCGGGGGGGCCTTTCCCACAGATACGCAGTATTTT,CASSSSGGAFPTDTQYF,TRBJ2-3,TRBV6-2/TRBV6-3,TRBD2,-
TGTGCCAGCAGTTGGCAGCGGGGGGTTATCGAGCAGTTCTTC,CASSWQRGVIEQFF,TRBJ2-1,TRBV28,TRBD2,-
TGCGCCAGCAGCCCCGCGGGGTCTAGCACAGATACGCAGTATTTT,CASSPAGSSTDTQYF,TRBJ2-3,TRBV5-1,-,-
TGTGCCAGCAGCGTAGGGGACAGGGGGGTAAATAATTCACCCCTCCACTTT,CASSVGDRGVNNSPLHF,TRBJ1-6,TRBV9,TRBD1,-
TGTGCCAGCAGCCTAAATCTTCCGGGGGCTTTCTTT,CASSLNLPGAFF,TRBJ1-1,TRBV7-9,-,-
TGTGCCAGCAGCGTTAGGACAGAGAATTCACCCCTCCACTTT,CASSVRTENSPLHF,TRBJ1-6,TRBV9,-,-
TGTGCCAGCAGTCCCGGGACAGGGATTGGGTACGAGCAGTACTTC,CASSPGTGIGYEQYF,TRBJ2-7,TRBV28,TRBD1,once
TGTGCCAGCAGCTTACCCCCCGGGACAGGGATGGCCGGGGAGCTGTTTTTT,CASSLPPGTGMAGELFF,TRBJ2-2,TRBV7-8,TRBD1,-
TGCGCCAGCAGCTTGGCGGCGACAGATGGCTACACCTTC,CASSLAATDGYTF,TRBJ1-2,TRBV5-1,-,-
-,CASKFGPGRDYEQYF,TRBJ2-7,TRBV5-1,-,once
TGTGCCAGTAGTATCCCAGGGACAACCTACAATGAGCAGTTCTTC,CASSIPGTTYNEQFF,TRBJ2-1,TRBV19,-,-
TGCGCCAGCAGCCAGGGACAGGGAACGGCGAGTAGGGATACGCAGTATTTT,CASSQGQGTASRDTQYF,TRBJ2-3,TRBV4-3,TRBD1,-
TGCGCCAGCAGCTATCTTAACGGCGGGGAAAAACTGTTTTTT,CASSYLNGGEKLFF,TRBJ1-4,TRBV5-1,-,-
TGTGCCAGCAGACTCCGACAGGGTCTAATGGTTGATGGCTACACCTTC,CASRLRQGLMVDGYTF,TRBJ1-2,TRBV27,TRBD1,-
TGTGCCAGCAGTCCGAGCGGGGTGAGCTCCTACGAGCAGTACTTC,CASSPSGVSSYEQYF,TRBJ2-7,TRBV9,TRBD2,-
TGTGCCAGCAGTTCGAGACCCGCGGGGGGCTATGGCTACACCTTC,CASSSRPAGGYGYTF,TRBJ1-2,TRBV2,-,once
TGTGCCAGCAGATCAGGGGGGGAGACCCAGTACTTC,CASRSGGETQYF,TRBJ2-5,TRBV28,-,-
TGCAGCGTTGAAGATCAGGACAGGGGATACGAGCAGTACTTC,CSVEDQDRGYEQYF,TRBJ2-7,TRBV29-1,TRBD1,-
TGTGCCAGCAGCTTATGGGGTTGGGAGGCCGGGATGTTTTCACCCCTCCACTTT,CASSLWGWEAGMFSPLHF,TRBJ1-6,TRBV7-3,-,-
TGTGCCACCAGTGACCGGGACACCCGGAGCTCCTATAATTCACCCCTCCACTTT,CATSDRDTRSSYNSPLHF,TRBJ1-6,TRBV24-1,-,-
TGTGCCAGCAGGGGGACAGGGAGGAACTATGGCTACACCTTC,CASRGTGRNYGYTF,TRBJ1-2,TRBV6-5,TRBD1,-
TGTGCCTGGAGTGTTCTACAGGTGTATAATTCACCCCTCCACTTT,CAWSVLQVYNSPLHF,TRBJ1-6,TRBV30,-,-
TGTGCCAGCAGTTACCTCGGGGGTCTGAACACTGAAGCTTTCTTT,CASSYLGGLNTEAFF,TRBJ1-1,TRBV6-6,-,-
TGTGCCAGCAGGACAGGGGACGAAAAACTGTTTTTT,CASRTGDEKLFF,TRBJ1-4,TRBV6-5,TRBD1,once
TGTGCCAGCTCACCACCAGTTTTGAGCCCTAGCACAGATACGCAGTATTTT,CASSPPVLSPSTDTQYF,TRBJ2-3,TRBV18,-,-
TGCGCCAGCAGTGAAGGACAGGGGGCCTTATGGAACACCGGGGAGCTGTTTTTT,CASSEGQGALWNTGELFF,TRBJ2-2,TRBV10-1,TRBD1,-
TGTGCCAGCTCACCGGACAGGGGGCTTGCGAACACTGAAGCTTTCTTT,CASSPDRGLANTEAFF,TRBJ1-1,TRBV18,TRBD1,once
TGTGCCAGCAGTTTTCAGGGGGGCCGCACCGGGGAGCTGTTTTTT,CASSFQGGRTGELFF,TRBJ2-2,TRBV6-5,-,-
TGCAGCGTTGAAGGGGGCGGGGTCGGACAAGAGACCCAGTACTTC,CSVEGGGVGQETQYF,TRBJ2-5,TRBV29-1,-,-
TGTGCCAGCAGTTACGCGGGGGCGATCCAAGAGACCCAGTACTTC,CASSYAGAIQETQYF,TRBJ2-5,TRBV6-2/TRBV6-3,-,-
TGTGCCAGCAGTTTCCCGGGTCGGTACAATGAGCAGTTCTTC,CASSFPGRYNEQFF,TRBJ2-1,TRBV27,-,-
TGTGCCAGCAGCTTGGAAGGACAGTTCAATGAGCAGTTCTTC,CASSLEGQFNEQFF,TRBJ2-1,TRBV7-9,-,-
TGTGCCACCAGTGAAAGCCCGGAAGGGTATCGGGGACAGGGGAATGAAAAACTGTTTTTT,CATSESPEGYRGQGNEKLFF,TRBJ1-4,TRBV24-1,TRBD1,-
TGTGCCAGCAGACCGGGACAACCGAGGACTGAAGCTTTCTTT,CASRPGQPRTEAFF,TRBJ1-1,TRBV6-5,-,-
TGTGCCAGCAGGCGGACACGGGAGTGGAATCAGCCCCAGCATTTT,CASRRTREWNQPQHF,TRBJ1-5,TRBV28,-,-
TGTGCCAGCAGTTTGTCAGGGGTTGACACAGATACGCAGTATTTT,CASSLSGVDTDTQYF,TRBJ2-3,TRBV27,-,-
TGTGCCAGCAGACAGCAACAGGGATTGAACACTGAAGCTTTCTTT,CASRQQQGLNTEAFF,TRBJ1-1,TRBV11-1,-,-
TGTGCCAGCAGTCCCCCAACAGATACGCAGTATTTT,CASSPPTDTQYF,TRBJ2-3,TRBV27,-,-
TGCGCCAGCAGAGAGGACTTCACAGATACGCAGTATTTT,CASREDFTDTQYF,TRBJ2-3,TRBV10-2,-,-
TGTGCCAGCAACCCGGACAGGGGGCGCGGTCAGCCCCAGCATTTT,CASNPDRGRGQPQHF,TRBJ1-5,TRBV28,TRBD1,-
TGTGCCAGTAGTCCTGACATCGGCGCAGAGGGCTACACCTTC,CASSPDIGAEGYTF,TRBJ1-2,TRBV19,-,-
TGTGCCAGTAGTACCACGACAGGGATGAACTACGAGCAGTACTTC,CASSTTTGMNYEQYF,TRBJ2-7,TRBV19,TRBD1,-
TGTGCCAGCACCCAACTAGGTCAAGAGACCCAGTACTTC,CASTQLGQETQYF,TRBJ2-5,TRBV12-3/TRBV12-4,-,-
TGTGCCAGCAAGAACCAGGGTAACTATGGCTACACCTTC,CASKNQGNYGYTF,TRBJ1-2,TRBV2,-,-